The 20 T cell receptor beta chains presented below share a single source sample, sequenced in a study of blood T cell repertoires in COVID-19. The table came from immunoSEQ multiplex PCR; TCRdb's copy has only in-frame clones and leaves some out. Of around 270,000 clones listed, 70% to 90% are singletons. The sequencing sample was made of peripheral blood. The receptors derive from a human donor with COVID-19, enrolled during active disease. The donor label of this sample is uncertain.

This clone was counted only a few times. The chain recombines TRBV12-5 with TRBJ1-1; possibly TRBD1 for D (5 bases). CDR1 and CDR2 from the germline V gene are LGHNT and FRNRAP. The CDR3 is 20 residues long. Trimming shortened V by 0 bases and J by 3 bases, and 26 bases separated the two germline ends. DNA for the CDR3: TGTGCTAGTGGTTTGGTACTTATCCCCTTACAGAGGGGAGGCGACACTGAAGCTTTCTTT. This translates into CASGLVLIPLQRGGDTEAFF.

CDR3 sequence reads: CSASATGGGTAFF. The CDR3 DNA follows: TGCAGTGCTAGTGCAACAGGGGGCGGAACGGCTTTCTTT. V usage is TRBV20-1 and J usage is TRBJ1-1; 9 bases match TRBD1. Trimming took 3 bases from V and 11 from J; bases not matched to a gene: 10. The germline gives CDR1 DFQATT, CDR2 SNEGSKA (reference sequence). The CDR3 consists of 13 residues.

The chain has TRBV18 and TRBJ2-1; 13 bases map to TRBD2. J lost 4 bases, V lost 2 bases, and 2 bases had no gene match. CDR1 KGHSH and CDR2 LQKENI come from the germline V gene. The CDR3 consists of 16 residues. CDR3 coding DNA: TGTGCCAGCTCACCAAGGACTAGCGGGGGATACAATGAGCAGTTCTTC. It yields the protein CASSPRTSGGYNEQFF.

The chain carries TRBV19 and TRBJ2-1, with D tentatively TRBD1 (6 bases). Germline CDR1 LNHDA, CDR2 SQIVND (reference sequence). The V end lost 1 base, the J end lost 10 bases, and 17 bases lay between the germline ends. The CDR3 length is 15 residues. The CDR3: CASSIALSGGGEQFF. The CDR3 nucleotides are TGTGCCAGTAGTATAGCGCTAAGTGGGGGCGGGGAGCAGTTCTTC.

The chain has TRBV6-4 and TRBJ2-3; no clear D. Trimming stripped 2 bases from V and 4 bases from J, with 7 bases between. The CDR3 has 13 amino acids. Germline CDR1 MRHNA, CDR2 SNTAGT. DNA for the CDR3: TGTGCCAGCAGTGACGAGCTACCAGATACGCAGTATTTT. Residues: CASSDELPDTQYF.

CDR3 loop: CASSDPRGADTQYF. The CDR3 DNA reads as TGCGCCAGCTCCGACCCCCGGGGGGCAGATACGCAGTATTTT. The V call is TRBV5-1, the J call TRBJ2-3, with 7 bases identical to TRBD2. This CDR3 spans 14 amino acids. Germline CDR1 reads SGHRS; CDR2 reads YFSETQ. J was trimmed by 4 bases and V by 7 bases; bases with no gene match: 9.

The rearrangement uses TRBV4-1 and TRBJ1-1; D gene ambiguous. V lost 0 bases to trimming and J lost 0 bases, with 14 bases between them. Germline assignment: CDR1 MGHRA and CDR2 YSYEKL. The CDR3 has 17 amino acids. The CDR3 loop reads CASSQDGQAPLNTEAFF. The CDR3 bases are TGCGCCAGCAGCCAAGATGGGCAGGCGCCACTGAACACTGAAGCTTTCTTT.

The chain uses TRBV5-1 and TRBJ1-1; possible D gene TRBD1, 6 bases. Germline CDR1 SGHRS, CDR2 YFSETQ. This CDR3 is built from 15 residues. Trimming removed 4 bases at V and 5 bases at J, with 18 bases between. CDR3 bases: TGCGCCAGCAGCATCGGACAGACTCGGGTTACTGAAGCTTTCTTT. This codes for CASSIGQTRVTEAFF. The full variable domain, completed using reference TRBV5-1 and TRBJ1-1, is KAGVTQTPRYLIKTRGQQVTLSCSPISGHRSVSWYQQTPGQGLQFLFEYFSETQRNKGNFPGRFSGRQFSNSRSEMNVSTLELGDSALYLCASSIGQTRVTEAFFGQGTRLTVV.

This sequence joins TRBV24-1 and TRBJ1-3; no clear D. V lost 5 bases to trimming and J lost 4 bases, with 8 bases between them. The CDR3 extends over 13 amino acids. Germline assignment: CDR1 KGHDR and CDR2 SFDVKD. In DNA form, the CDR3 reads TGTGCCACCAGTGCCGGAGGAGGAAACACCATATATTTT. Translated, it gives CATSAGGGNTIYF.

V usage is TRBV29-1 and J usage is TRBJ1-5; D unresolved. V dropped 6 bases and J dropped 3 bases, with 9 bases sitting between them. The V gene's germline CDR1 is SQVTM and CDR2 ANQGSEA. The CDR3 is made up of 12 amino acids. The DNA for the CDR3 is TGCAGCGTCGGAGGGAACAATCAGCCCCAGCATTTT. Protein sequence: CSVGGNNQPQHF. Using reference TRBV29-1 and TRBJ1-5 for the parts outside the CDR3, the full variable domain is SAVISQKPSRDICQRGTSLTIQCQVDSQVTMMFWYRQQPGQSLTLIATANQGSEATYESGFVIDKFPISRPNLTFSTLTVSNMSPEDSSIYLCSVGGNNQPQHFGDGTRLSIL.

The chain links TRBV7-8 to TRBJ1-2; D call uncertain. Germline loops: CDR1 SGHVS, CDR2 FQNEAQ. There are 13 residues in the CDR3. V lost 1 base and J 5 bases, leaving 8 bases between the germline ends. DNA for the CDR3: TGTGCCAGCAGCTTAGTGGAGCCTTATGGCTACACCTTC. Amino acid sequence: CASSLVEPYGYTF.

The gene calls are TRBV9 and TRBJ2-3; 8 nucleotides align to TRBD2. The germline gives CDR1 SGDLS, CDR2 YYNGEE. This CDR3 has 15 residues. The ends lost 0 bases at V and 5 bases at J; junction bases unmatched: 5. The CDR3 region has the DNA TGTGCCAGCAGCGTAGCGGGAGGGTTTGGAGATACGCAGTATTTT. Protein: CASSVAGGFGDTQYF.

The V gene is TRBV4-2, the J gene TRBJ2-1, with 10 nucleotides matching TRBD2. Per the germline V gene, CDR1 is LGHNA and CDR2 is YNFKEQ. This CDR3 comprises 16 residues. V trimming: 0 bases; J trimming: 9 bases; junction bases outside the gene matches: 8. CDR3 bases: TGTGCCAGCAGCCAAGATCTAGCGGGAGTAAACGGTGAGCAGTTCTTC. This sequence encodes CASSQDLAGVNGEQFF.

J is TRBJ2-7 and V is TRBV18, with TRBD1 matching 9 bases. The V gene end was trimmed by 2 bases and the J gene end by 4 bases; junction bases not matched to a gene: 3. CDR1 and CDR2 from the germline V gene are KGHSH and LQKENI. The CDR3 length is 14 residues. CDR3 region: CASSPAGQGYEQYF. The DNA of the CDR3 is TGTGCCAGCTCACCAGCCGGACAGGGGTACGAGCAGTACTTC.

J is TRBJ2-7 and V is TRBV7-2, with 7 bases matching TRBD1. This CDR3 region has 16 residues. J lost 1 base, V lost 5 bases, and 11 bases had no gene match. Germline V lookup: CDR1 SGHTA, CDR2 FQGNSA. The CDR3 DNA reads TGTGCCAGCAGCATCAGTGGGACAGAAATTTCCTACGAGCAGTACTTC. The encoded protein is CASSISGTEISYEQYF.

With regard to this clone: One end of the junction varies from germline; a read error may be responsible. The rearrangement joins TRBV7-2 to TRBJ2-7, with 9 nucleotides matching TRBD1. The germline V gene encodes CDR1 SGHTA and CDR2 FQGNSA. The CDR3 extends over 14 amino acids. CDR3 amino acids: CASSSGTGSFEQYF. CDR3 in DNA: TGTGCCAGCAGCTCCGGGACAGGGTCCTTCGAGCAGTACTTC.

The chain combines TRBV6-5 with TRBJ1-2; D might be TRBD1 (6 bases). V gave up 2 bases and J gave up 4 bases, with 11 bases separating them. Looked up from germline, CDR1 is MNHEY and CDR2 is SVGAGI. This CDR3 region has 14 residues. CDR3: CASSYTGTTYGYTF. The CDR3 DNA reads TGTGCCAGCAGTTACACCGGGACAACCTATGGCTACACCTTC.

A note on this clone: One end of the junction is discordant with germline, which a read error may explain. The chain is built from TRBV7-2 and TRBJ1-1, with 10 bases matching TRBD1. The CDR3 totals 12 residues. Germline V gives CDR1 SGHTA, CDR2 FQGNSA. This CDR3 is CASSLRQGAGLF. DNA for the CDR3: TGTGCCAGCAGCTTACGACAGGGGGCTGGTCTCTTT.

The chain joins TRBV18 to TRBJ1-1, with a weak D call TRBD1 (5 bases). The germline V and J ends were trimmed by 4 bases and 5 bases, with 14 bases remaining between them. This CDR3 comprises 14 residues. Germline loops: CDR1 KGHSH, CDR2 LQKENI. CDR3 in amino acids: CASSRGDSQTEAFF. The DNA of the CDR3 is TGTGCCAGCTCACGTGGGGACTCCCAGACTGAAGCTTTCTTT.

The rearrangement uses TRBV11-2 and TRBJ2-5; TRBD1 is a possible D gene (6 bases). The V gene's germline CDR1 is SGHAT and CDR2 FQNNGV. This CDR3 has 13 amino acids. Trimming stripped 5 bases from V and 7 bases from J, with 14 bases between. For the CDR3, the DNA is TGTGCCAGCAGCCGAACAGGGATCGGGACCCAGTACTTC. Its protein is CASSRTGIGTQYF.